A single sample is the source of the 17 T cell receptor beta chains below, sequenced in a study of blood T cells in healthy people across ages. The use of a sample-barcoded 5' primer and a J-beta primer mix characterized a second PCR of about 6 to 12 cycles. MiXCR was run by TCRdb on the 5' RACE reads, yielding one entry per CDR3 protein. There are roughly 1.6 million distinct CDR3 sequences in the sample; around 35% occur only once, and about 11% lies in the top ten. The sequencing sample was made of blood. Receptors originate from a woman aged 25-40 years in good health.

The chain links TRBV5-6 to TRBJ2-3; 8 positions agree with TRBD2. The germline CDR1 and CDR2 sequences are SGHDT and YYEEEE. Losses at the gene ends were 3 bases for V and 4 bases for J; bases not matched to a gene: 10. This CDR3 spans 16 amino acids. CDR3: CASSSLTSVRADTQYF. As DNA, the CDR3 is TGTGCCAGCAGCTCGCTGACTAGCGTCAGGGCAGATACGCAGTATTTT.

There are a few counts of this clonotype. This chain links TRBV20-1 with TRBJ2-7, with a possible D match to TRBD1 (5 bases). Germline V gene sequence: CDR1 DFQATT, CDR2 SNEGSKA (reference sequence). Trimming removed 5 bases from V and 5 bases from J, with 16 bases in between. This CDR3 is built from 13 residues. For the CDR3, the DNA is TGCAGTGCTTCTGACAGCGACCACCACGAGCAGTACTTC. It translates to CSASDSDHHEQYF.

This clonotype has only a few counts. The V and J genes are TRBV7-2 and TRBJ1-4; D unclear. This CDR3 spans 13 amino acids. The V gene's germline CDR1 is SGHTA and CDR2 FQGNSA. Trimming stripped 4 bases from V and 4 bases from J, with 7 bases between. CDR3 in amino acids: CASSSDLNEKLFF. As DNA, the CDR3 is TGTGCCAGCAGCTCGGACCTTAATGAAAAACTGTTTTTT.

This clonotype was seen more than once but under ten times. The chain couples TRBV29-1 to TRBJ1-2, with 7 nucleotides matching TRBD1. CDR1 and CDR2 (germline): SQVTM, ANQGSEA. J was trimmed by 7 bases and V by 0 bases; bases with no gene match: 11. CDR3 length: 15 amino acids. The CDR3 is CSVEDFQTGRGGYTF. In DNA form, the CDR3 reads TGCAGCGTTGAAGATTTCCAGACAGGGCGGGGTGGCTACACCTTC. Full variable domain (remainder filled in from reference TRBV29-1 and TRBJ1-2): SAVISQKPSRDICQRGTSLTIQCQVDSQVTMMFWYRQQPGQSLTLIATANQGSEATYESGFVIDKFPISRPNLTFSTLTVSNMSPEDSSIYLCSVEDFQTGRGGYTFGSGTRLTVV.

This clonotype was counted a few times. J is TRBJ2-6 and V is TRBV13; perhaps D is TRBD1 or TRBD2 (5 bases each). The CDR3 is made up of 16 amino acids. The V gene lost 5 bases and the J gene lost 2 bases, with 13 bases spanning the gap. CDR1 PRHDT and CDR2 FYEKMQ come from the germline V gene (reference sequence). CDR3 DNA: TGTGCCAGCAGCACCGGGACCGGAACTGGGGCCAACGTCCTGACTTTC. Translating it yields CASSTGTGTGANVLTF.

The chain uses TRBV24-1 and TRBJ2-7; 13 bases agree with TRBD2. V shed 0 bases and J 6 bases; nucleotides not matched to a gene: 13. Germline V gene lookup returns CDR1 KGHDR and CDR2 SFDVKD. There are 19 residues in the CDR3. In nucleotides, the CDR3 is TGTGCCACCAGTGATTTGCAAGGGAAAACTAGCGGGAGGGCCGGCGAGCAGTACTTC. Protein product: CATSDLQGKTSGRAGEQYF.

The chain uses TRBV6-5 and TRBJ2-1; D may be TRBD1 (6 bases). Germline V CDR1 and CDR2: MNHEY, SVGAGI. This CDR3 spans 15 amino acids. The V end lost 5 bases, the J end lost 7 bases, and 18 bases lay between the germline ends. The CDR3: CASSGDEQGRNEQFF. CDR3 sequence (DNA): TGTGCCAGCAGTGGCGACGAACAGGGTAGGAATGAGCAGTTCTTC.

This chain joins TRBV19 and TRBJ1-2; D is perhaps TRBD1 (5 bases). The CDR3 is 14 amino acids. Trimming cost V 10 bases and J 2 bases, with 17 bases left between them. Germline lookup yields CDR1 LNHDA and CDR2 SQIVND (reference sequence). This CDR3 is CATRTNTHNYGYTF. CDR3 coding DNA: TGTGCCACCAGGACAAATACTCACAACTATGGCTACACCTTC.

This clonotype was seen repeatedly, ten times or more. V usage is TRBV28 and J usage is TRBJ2-7; a weak D match, TRBD2 (5 bases). V lost 2 bases and J 0 bases, leaving 17 bases between the germline ends. This CDR3 comprises 17 residues. Germline-derived CDR1 and CDR2 are MDHEN and SYDVKM. CDR3 DNA sequence: TGTGCCAGCAGTTTAACTAGTGGACCGCTGAGCTCCTACGAGCAGTACTTC. It is translated as CASSLTSGPLSSYEQYF.

A few counts support this clonotype. V usage is TRBV28 and J usage is TRBJ1-2, with D unresolved. This CDR3 comprises 12 residues. The V end lost 5 bases, the J end lost 0 bases, and 4 bases lay between the germline ends. Germline V gene sequence: CDR1 MDHEN, CDR2 SYDVKM. The CDR3 bases are TGTGCCAGCAGTAAAGCTAACTATGGCTACACCTTC. Translating gives CASSKANYGYTF.

The chain combines TRBV9 with TRBJ2-1, with 11 bases matching TRBD2. Losses at the gene ends were 0 bases for V and 2 bases for J; bases not matched to a gene: 4. The CDR3 runs to 17 residues. From germline, CDR1 is SGDLS and CDR2 YYNGEE. The CDR3 is CASSVVTSGRTYNEQFF. As DNA, the CDR3 is TGTGCCAGCAGCGTAGTCACTAGCGGGAGAACCTACAATGAGCAGTTCTTC.

The chain uses TRBV11-1 and TRBJ2-5, with D maybe TRBD2 (5 bases). The germline CDR1 and CDR2 sequences are SGHAT and FQDESV (reference sequence). V was clipped by 4 bases and J by 4 bases, with 19 bases between them. The CDR3 covers 16 residues. The CDR3 loop reads CASSSFCGGAPETQYF. The CDR3 DNA follows: TGTGCCAGCAGCTCTTTCTGCGGAGGCGCGCCAGAGACCCAGTACTTC.

This clonotype was observed a handful of times. The chain employs TRBV15 and TRBJ2-7; TRBD2 might be the D (6 bases). V lost 3 bases and J 0 bases, leaving 9 bases between the germline ends. The CDR3 totals 14 residues. Germline V gene sequence: CDR1 LNHNV, CDR2 YYDKDF (reference sequence). The CDR3 DNA is TGTGCCACCAGCAGGGAGGGTAGCTCCTACGAGCAGTACTTC. Its translation: CATSREGSSYEQYF.

This rearrangement joins TRBV7-3 to TRBJ2-1; no reliable D call. The ends were cut back, 2 bases at V and 6 bases at J, with 11 bases in the middle. Germline V gene data show CDR1 as SGHTA and CDR2 as FQGTGA. The length of the CDR3 is 14 residues. This chain's CDR3 is CASSLRPFGNEQFF. CDR3 sequence (DNA): TGTGCCAGCAGCTTACGGCCGTTCGGCAATGAGCAGTTCTTC.

This clonotype came up once. The chain uses TRBV5-1 and TRBJ1-6; D ambiguous. V was cut by 4 bases and J by 8 bases, with 19 bases left in between. The CDR3 is 16 residues long. Per germline, CDR1 SGHRS and CDR2 YFSETQ. The CDR3: CASSRRGDPVDSPLHF. In nucleotides, the CDR3 is TGCGCCAGCAGCCGGCGCGGGGATCCTGTCGATTCACCCCTCCACTTT.

V usage is TRBV4-2 and J usage is TRBJ2-5; D perhaps matches TRBD2 (6 bases). The CDR3 totals 15 residues. From germline, CDR1 is LGHNA and CDR2 YNFKEQ. V gave up 0 bases and J gave up 11 bases, with 19 bases separating them. Here the CDR3 reads CASSQDSGRNNEQYF. DNA for the CDR3: TGTGCCAGCAGCCAAGACAGCGGGCGCAACAATGAGCAGTACTTC.

This clonotype was found many times. This rearrangement joins TRBV7-2 to TRBJ2-5; 12 nucleotides line up with TRBD2. V trimming: 3 bases; J trimming: 2 bases; junction bases outside the gene matches: 4. The CDR3 covers 16 residues. The germline V gene encodes CDR1 SGHTA and CDR2 FQGNSA. The CDR3 nucleotides are TGTGCCAGCAGCTTGGGGACTAGCGGGTCGCAAGAGACCCAGTACTTC. The encoded protein is CASSLGTSGSQETQYF.